These T cell receptor beta chains were read from a single sample in a study of T cell responses to AZD1222 COVID-19 vaccine. Profiling relied on immunoSEQ multiplex PCR, and the TCRdb table lists in-frame clones only, not all of them. This table has approximately 140,000 clones, around 83% appearing once. Here the sequenced sample was peripheral blood, taken on day 0 of MenACWY control vaccination. The source is an adult in good health. The CDR3 runs from the conserved cysteine through the conserved F or W. The D gene is left open where the match is weak. The size entry is marked missing in some rows and otherwise reads once, few, many or a size class.

J: TRBJ2-1; V: TRBV5-6; D: TRBD1; length: 15; size: few; CDR3: CASSLGGQGYNEQFF; DNA: TGTGCCAGCAGCTTGGGGGGACAGGGGTACAATGAGCAGTTCTTC
J: TRBJ1-5; V: TRBV28; D: NA; length: 17; size: NA; CDR3: CASTPSRGRYSNQPQHF; DNA: TGTGCCAGCACCCCTTCCAGGGGTCGTTATAGCAATCAGCCCCAGCATTTT
J: TRBJ2-7; V: TRBV7-2; D: NA; length: 14; size: NA; CDR3: CASSWITGTSEQYF; DNA: TGTGCCAGCAGCTGGATCACCGGGACGAGCGAGCAGTACTTC
J: TRBJ2-1; V: TRBV4-2; D: TRBD1; length: 13; size: NA; CDR3: CASSQDGRQGTFF; DNA: TGTGCCAGCAGCCAAGATGGGAGACAGGGAACGTTCTTC
J: TRBJ1-2; V: TRBV29-1; D: NA; length: 11; size: NA; CDR3: CSVVRQDGYTF; DNA: TGCAGCGTTGTTAGGCAGGATGGCTACACCTTC
J: TRBJ1-2; V: TRBV4-2; D: NA; length: 12; size: NA; CDR3: CASSQEGYGYTF; DNA: TGTGCCAGCAGCCAAGAGGGGTATGGCTACACCTTC
J: TRBJ2-1; V: TRBV11-3; D: NA; length: 12; size: NA; CDR3: CASSDSEGEQFF; DNA: TGTGCCAGCAGTGATTCGGAGGGTGAGCAGTTCTTC
J: TRBJ1-4; V: TRBV5-8; D: NA; length: 16; size: NA; CDR3: CASSFLGKPTNEKLFF; DNA: TGTGCCAGCAGCTTTTTAGGGAAACCAACTAATGAAAAACTGTTTTTT
J: TRBJ2-5; V: TRBV6-2/TRBV6-3; D: TRBD2; length: 16; size: NA; CDR3: CASSSPGLAGRAAQYF; DNA: TGTGCCAGCAGTTCCCCGGGACTAGCGGGGCGGGCGGCCCAGTACTTC
J: TRBJ2-1; V: TRBV10-2; D: TRBD2; length: 16; size: NA; CDR3: CASSKPTSGAAGEQFF; DNA: TGCGCCAGCAGTAAGCCGACTAGCGGGGCCGCGGGTGAGCAGTTCTTC
J: TRBJ1-2; V: TRBV5-4; D: NA; length: 13; size: NA; CDR3: CASSDSGTTGYTF; DNA: TGTGCCAGCAGCGACTCCGGGACTACGGGCTACACCTTC
J: TRBJ1-5; V: TRBV19; D: NA; length: 13; size: NA; CDR3: CASRLGRNQPQHF; DNA: TGTGCCAGTAGATTGGGTCGCAATCAGCCCCAGCATTTT
J: TRBJ2-2; V: TRBV10-1; D: TRBD1; length: 15; size: once; CDR3: CASSESQGATGELFF; DNA: TGCGCCAGCAGTGAGAGTCAGGGGGCGACCGGGGAGCTGTTTTTT
J: TRBJ1-1; V: TRBV12-3/TRBV12-4; D: NA; length: 12; size: NA; CDR3: CASNLEGTEAFF; DNA: TGTGCCAGCAATCTTGAGGGAACTGAAGCTTTCTTT
J: TRBJ1-1; V: TRBV7-9; D: NA; length: 12; size: NA; CDR3: CASSLEQGRAFF; DNA: TGTGCCAGCAGCTTAGAACAGGGTAGGGCTTTCTTT
J: TRBJ2-6; V: TRBV5-1; D: TRBD1; length: 16; size: NA; CDR3: CASRDSISSGANVLTF; DNA: TGCGCCAGCCGGGACAGTATTTCCTCTGGGGCCAACGTCCTGACTTTC
J: TRBJ2-1; V: TRBV2; D: NA; length: 14; size: NA; CDR3: CASRGQTFYNEQFF; DNA: TGTGCCAGCCGGGGACAAACGTTCTACAATGAGCAGTTCTTC
J: TRBJ2-5; V: TRBV28; D: NA; length: 13; size: NA; CDR3: CASGGTVEETQYF; DNA: TGTGCCAGCGGGGGGACAGTAGAAGAGACCCAGTACTTC
J: TRBJ1-1; V: TRBV6-5; D: NA; length: 15; size: once; CDR3: CASRRALGGYTEAFF; DNA: TGTGCCAGCAGACGCGCCCTTGGGGGCTACACTGAAGCTTTCTTT
J: TRBJ1-2; V: TRBV12-3/TRBV12-4; D: TRBD1; length: 13; size: NA; CDR3: CASSPRDSYGYTF; DNA: TGTGCCAGCAGCCCCCGGGACAGCTATGGCTACACCTTC
J: TRBJ1-5; V: TRBV6-2/TRBV6-3; D: NA; length: 15; size: NA; CDR3: CASSRGRFSNQPQHF; DNA: TGTGCCAGCAGTCGGGGACGGTTTAGCAATCAGCCCCAGCATTTT
J: TRBJ1-1; V: TRBV5-6; D: TRBD1; length: 14; size: once; CDR3: CASSSRDRVTEAFF; DNA: TGTGCCAGCAGCTCCCGGGACAGGGTAACTGAAGCTTTCTTT
J: TRBJ2-5; V: TRBV5-8; D: TRBD2; length: 16; size: once; CDR3: CASSLVAGGPQETQYF; DNA: TGTGCCAGCAGCTTGGTAGCGGGGGGACCGCAAGAGACCCAGTACTTC
J: TRBJ1-4; V: TRBV3-1/TRBV3-2; D: NA; length: 16; size: NA; CDR3: CASSQAGRGVGEKLFF; DNA: TGTGCCAGCAGCCAAGCGGGGCGGGGGGTTGGTGAAAAACTGTTTTTT
J: TRBJ1-2; V: TRBV24-1; D: TRBD1; length: 14; size: few; CDR3: CATSDPGQGDGYTF; DNA: TGTGCCACCAGTGATCCAGGACAGGGGGATGGCTACACCTTC
J: TRBJ2-3; V: TRBV7-2; D: NA; length: 13; size: NA; CDR3: CASSGGLTDTQYF; DNA: TGTGCCAGCAGCGGGGGGCTAACAGATACGCAGTATTTT
J: TRBJ2-5; V: TRBV29-1; D: NA; length: 11; size: few; CDR3: CSVGSTETQYF; DNA: TGCAGCGTTGGATCGACGGAGACCCAGTACTTC
J: TRBJ2-4; V: TRBV2; D: TRBD1; length: 15; size: NA; CDR3: CASSEAGATRDRVVF; DNA: TGTGCCAGCAGTGAAGCTGGGGCTACCCGGGACAGGGTGGTCTTC
J: TRBJ1-1; V: TRBV24-1; D: NA; length: 13; size: NA; CDR3: CATSGSLNTEAFF; DNA: TGTGCCACCAGTGGCAGCTTGAACACTGAAGCTTTCTTT
J: TRBJ1-4; V: TRBV5-1; D: TRBD1; length: 14; size: NA; CDR3: CASSLRTGNEKLFF; DNA: TGCGCCAGCAGCTTGAGGACAGGCAATGAAAAACTGTTTTTT
J: TRBJ1-1; V: TRBV29-1; D: TRBD1; length: 12; size: few; CDR3: CSARQGNTEAFF; DNA: TGCAGCGCAAGACAGGGTAACACTGAAGCTTTCTTT
J: TRBJ1-4; V: TRBV10-3; D: NA; length: 11; size: NA; CDR3: CAISEGGILFF; DNA: TGTGCCATCAGTGAGGGCGGGATACTGTTTTTT
J: TRBJ2-5; V: TRBV28; D: NA; length: 13; size: NA; CDR3: CASTRQYQETQYF; DNA: TGTGCCAGCACCCGACAGTACCAAGAGACCCAGTACTTC
J: TRBJ1-2; V: TRBV7-2; D: NA; length: 16; size: NA; CDR3: CASSSKVGAPPEGYTF; DNA: TGTGCCAGCAGCTCAAAGGTGGGGGCGCCGCCGGAGGGCTACACCTTC
J: TRBJ2-7; V: TRBV14; D: NA; length: 13; size: once; CDR3: CASSQFRDYEQYF; DNA: TGTGCCAGCAGCCAATTCCGGGACTACGAGCAGTACTTC